The following is a T cell receptor beta chain sequence with its context. The antigen remains unidentified. The same CDR3 also results from other DNA sequences found in this sample. This sample is drawn from a study of T cell responses to AZD1222 COVID-19 vaccine. Findings of the study overall: No repertoire was sampled before or during the peak T cell response, only after it. It should be noted that donors were predominantly white British and more often female, and clonal diversity was possibly underestimated. Nearly half of spike-specific TCRs reportedly target variant regions that are unmutated in the B.1.351 and B.1.1.7 variants. The span of vaccine-associated CD4 TCRs extended across spike, with dominance at 160-218 and 743-854.

The CDR3 extends over 14 amino acids. V lost 0 bases and J 1 base, leaving 7 bases between the germline ends. Looked up from germline, CDR1 is SGHRS and CDR2 is YFSETQ. Sequencing was performed with immunoSEQ multiplex PCR; in TCRdb, only in-frame clones are kept and a portion is missing. The sample contains fewer than 180,000 clones, about 95% of which appear only once. The rearrangement joins TRBV5-1 to TRBJ1-1, with D maybe TRBD1 (6 bases). The starting material was peripheral blood, obtained on day 0 of AZD1222 vaccination. The TCR sequence derives from an adult in good health. CDR3 sequence: CASSLVGQNTEAFF. In DNA, the CDR3 is TGCGCCAGCAGCTTGGTGGGACAGAACACTGAAGCTTTCTTT.